The clone carrying this T cell receptor (beta chain) was found a few times. TCRdb ran MiXCR on the 5' RACE reads and lists one entry per CDR3 protein. The sample lists around 190,000 distinct CDR3 sequences, approximately 17% seen once, with roughly 4% in the top ten. This sample was taken from a study of T-cell memory formation after mild COVID-19. The sequence derives from a man between 18 and 35 years old who had mild COVID-19 (a few samples of this study predate the infection). Cell type and time point are not known. The sequencing sample was made of PBMCs or a T cell subset sorted from them (not recorded which).

CDR3 loop: CASSSRTSQETQYF. CDR3 sequence (DNA): TGTGCCAGCAGCTCACGGACTTCCCAAGAGACCCAGTACTTC. The gene calls are TRBV7-2 and TRBJ2-5, with D maybe TRBD2 (5 bases). Germline lookup yields CDR1 SGHTA and CDR2 FQGNSA. Trimming pared 4 bases from V and 1 base from J, leaving 10 bases between. This CDR3 spans 14 amino acids.